This is a list of T cell receptor beta chains from one sample in a study of persistence of HIV-infected CD4 T cells. The assay was immunoSEQ multiplex PCR, and TCRdb's table has in-frame clones only and misses some. The sample contains 24,000 or so clones, roughly 70% of which appear only once. Their cognate antigens are unknown. Sequenced here: CD4+ T cells sorted from PBMCs after approximately 19-hour stimulation, sampled from a patient who received antiretroviral therapy. The receptors derive from an adult man with HIV who was CMV-seropositive. Each CDR3 is given with its conserved first and last residue. D genes are given only for firm matches. The listing skips clone size in some rows; elsewhere it reads once, few, many or a size class.

once TRBJ2-3 TRBV7-2 TRBD2 TGTGCCAGCAGCACCAGACTAGCGGGGGGAAGCACAGATACGCAGTATTTT CASSTRLAGGSTDTQYF
. TRBJ1-6 TRBV18 . TGTGCCAGCTCACTGGAGCCCCTCGGCTATAATTCACCCCTCCACTTT CASSLEPLGYNSPLHF
. TRBJ1-1 TRBV18 . TGTGCCAGCTCATATGGACAGATGAACACTGAAGCTTTCTTT CASSYGQMNTEAFF
. TRBJ1-4 TRBV19 . TGTGCCAGTCGGGACTTTAACGGAGAAAAACTGTTTTTT CASRDFNGEKLFF
. TRBJ1-1 TRBV5-1 . TGCGCCAGCAGCCCTAGAAGGGCGGTAAACACTGAAGCTTTCTTT CASSPRRAVNTEAFF
. TRBJ2-3 TRBV18 . TGTGCCAGCTCACCACAGACAGGTCTCTCCACAGATACGCAGTATTTT CASSPQTGLSTDTQYF
. TRBJ2-3 TRBV9 TRBD2 TGTGCCAGCACACAACGGGGGGGCGGAGATACGCAGTATTTT CASTQRGGGDTQYF
. TRBJ2-6 TRBV19 . TGTGCCAGTACGGGGGGTAGGGGGGACTTTGGGGCCAACGTCCTGACTTTC CASTGGRGDFGANVLTF
. TRBJ2-2 TRBV7-9 TRBD1 TGTGCCAGCGGGGGACAGGGGAGCGGGGAGCTGTTTTTT CASGGQGSGELFF
. TRBJ2-5 TRBV7-9 . TGTGCCAGCAGCTTATCTAGGGGTGGCCAAGAGACCCAGTACTTC CASSLSRGGQETQYF
. TRBJ2-1 TRBV7-2 . TGTGCCAGCAGGCCTCGGGCAGGCTTAAAAACGGGGAATGAGCAGTTCTTC CASRPRAGLKTGNEQFF
. TRBJ2-2 TRBV2 TRBD2 TGTGCCAGCAGTACTAGCGGGGGGGCCTTCACCGGGGAGCTGTTTTTT CASSTSGGAFTGELFF
few TRBJ1-1 TRBV20-1 . TGCAGTGCTAGGTTACAGAGAGGAGCTTTCTTT CSARLQRGAFF
. TRBJ2-5 TRBV3-1/TRBV3-2 . TGTGCCAGCAGCCTGAGGACTTCATACCAAGAGACCCAGTACTTC CASSLRTSYQETQYF
. TRBJ1-2 TRBV24-1 TRBD1 TGTGCCACCAGTGATCTCACCGCGACAGGGGAGCACGGCTATGGCTACACCTTC CATSDLTATGEHGYGYTF
. TRBJ1-2 TRBV2 . TGTGCCAGCAACACAAGGGGTGTAGAAGGCTACACCTTC CASNTRGVEGYTF
. TRBJ2-6 TRBV7-3 . TGTGCCAGCAGCCCCACGCCAGGGTTCGGGGCCAACGTCCTGACTTTC CASSPTPGFGANVLTF
. TRBJ2-1 TRBV27 . TGTGCCAGCAGTTCCCAGGTGGAGCAGTTCTTC CASSSQVEQFF
. TRBJ2-2 TRBV9 TRBD2 TGTGCCAGCAGCGTAATTAGCGGGTCGGGCACCGGGGAGCTGTTTTTT CASSVISGSGTGELFF
. TRBJ1-2 TRBV29-1 TRBD1 TGCAGCGTTGATCCCAGACAGGGGACGGGCTACACCTTC CSVDPRQGTGYTF
. TRBJ1-3 TRBV11-3 . TGTGCCAGCAGCTTAGGCGGGAACGCTGGAAACACCATATATTTT CASSLGGNAGNTIYF
. TRBJ1-1 TRBV10-1 TRBD1 TGCGCCAGCAGTGAGTCCCCAGGGACAGGGGGCTCGGAAGCTTTCTTT CASSESPGTGGSEAFF
. TRBJ2-1 TRBV5-1 TRBD2 TGCGCCAGCAGCTCTCAGCGGGGGGAAAGCTTTATCAACAATGAGCAGTTCTTC CASSSQRGESFINNEQFF
. TRBJ2-1 TRBV19 . TGTGCCAGTAGTATCCGCCCTTGGCAGGGAAATGAGCAGTTCTTC CASSIRPWQGNEQFF
few TRBJ1-1 TRBV10-2 TRBD1 TGCGCCAGCATGGGGGGCAGGGGGCGGAACACTGAAGCTTTCTTT CASMGGRGRNTEAFF
. TRBJ2-3 TRBV10-3 . TGTGCCATCAGTGACTCTCGCGACACAGATACGCAGTATTTT CAISDSRDTDTQYF